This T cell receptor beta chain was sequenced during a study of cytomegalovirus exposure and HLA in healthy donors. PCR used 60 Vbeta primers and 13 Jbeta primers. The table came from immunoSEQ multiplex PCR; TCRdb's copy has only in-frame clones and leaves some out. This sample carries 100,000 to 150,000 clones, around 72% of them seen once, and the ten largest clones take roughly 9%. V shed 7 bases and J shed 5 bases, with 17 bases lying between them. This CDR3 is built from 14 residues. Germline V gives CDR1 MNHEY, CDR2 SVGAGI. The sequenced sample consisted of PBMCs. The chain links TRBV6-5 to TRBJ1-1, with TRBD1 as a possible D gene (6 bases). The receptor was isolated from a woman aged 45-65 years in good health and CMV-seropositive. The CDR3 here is CASNPGGPGTEAFF. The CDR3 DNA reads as TGTGCCAGCAACCCCGGGGGGCCTGGAACTGAAGCTTTCTTT.